The 20 T cell receptor beta chains listed next were all sequenced from one sample in a study of T-cell memory formation after mild COVID-19 (dated by TCRdb to the early 2020s). Receptor libraries were prepared by 5' RACE. The reads were generated on an Illumina NovaSeq 6000. The raw public data were reprocessed by TCRdb itself: fastp quality trimming at Q25, MiXCR clonotype calling, in-frame beta chains only. Every distinct CDR3 protein forms one entry, paired with its most common genes and DNA. The sample yields fewer than 150,000 distinct CDR3 sequences; 22% were counted once. About 38% of the sample rests with the top ten. Sequencing was carried out using PBMCs or a T cell subset sorted from them (not recorded which). The receptors were gathered from a man between 18 and 29 years old who had mild COVID-19 (a few samples of this study predate the infection). The sample titles of this study are shuffled in the database, so cell type and time point are left out; the donor was told from shared clones.

The chain recombines TRBV6-5 with TRBJ1-1; no definite D call. The CDR3 sequence is 13 residues long. CDR1 and CDR2 (germline): MNHEY, SVGAGI. V was clipped by 2 bases and J by 5 bases, with 9 bases between them. The chain's CDR3 is CASSYRVGTEAFF. The CDR3 region has the DNA TGTGCCAGCAGTTACAGGGTTGGTACTGAAGCTTTCTTT.

The sample holds a few counts of this clonotype. The CDR3: CASSLGSGTGNTEAFF. As DNA, the CDR3 is TGTGCCAGCAGCTTAGGGTCAGGGACGGGGAACACTGAAGCTTTCTTT. The rearrangement links TRBV7-6 to TRBJ1-1; a possible D gene is TRBD1 (5 bases). Looked up from germline, CDR1 is SGHVS and CDR2 is FNYEAQ. The ends were cut back, 1 base at V and 1 base at J, with 13 bases in the middle. There are 16 residues in the CDR3.

This clonotype was counted only a few times. The chain carries TRBV6-5 and TRBJ2-3; TRBD2 matches at 15 bases. V lost 6 bases to trimming and J lost 11 bases; unmatched junction nucleotides: 9. CDR3 length equals 15 residues. Germline values: CDR1 MNHEY, CDR2 SVGAGI. The CDR3 region is CASSPGTSGGKWQYF. The CDR3 DNA sequence: TGTGCCAGCAGCCCCGGGACTAGCGGGGGGAAATGGCAGTATTTT.

The DNA for the CDR3 is TGTGCCAGCACCTCCCGACTAGCGGGGGCGCAGTACTTC. As protein: CASTSRLAGAQYF. This rearrangement joins TRBV12-3 or TRBV12-4 to TRBJ2-7; 12 positions match TRBD2. The V gene end was trimmed by 7 bases and the J gene end by 9 bases; junction bases not matched to a gene: 7. This CDR3 contains 13 residues.

Here the CDR3 reads CSVAPSDTQYF. DNA for the CDR3: TGCAGCGTGGCACCCTCAGATACGCAGTATTTT. The V gene is TRBV29-1, the J gene TRBJ2-3, with unresolved D. Germline V gene sequence: CDR1 SQVTM, CDR2 ANQGSEA. The CDR3 has 11 residues. V lost 6 bases, J lost 4 bases, and 8 bases lay in between.

This clonotype has just a few counts. The DNA of the CDR3 is TGCGCCAGCAGCCAACCTTATAGCTCCTACAATGAGCAGTTCTTC. Amino acids: CASSQPYSSYNEQFF. The rearrangement links TRBV4-1 to TRBJ2-1; D gene uncertain. Trimming shortened V by 2 bases and J by 0 bases, and 8 bases separated the two germline ends. From germline, CDR1 is MGHRA and CDR2 YSYEKL. The length of the CDR3 is 15 residues.

The J gene is TRBJ1-6, the V gene TRBV6-6, with D possibly TRBD1 on 6 matching bases. CDR3 length: 14 residues. Germline CDR1 is MNHNY and CDR2 is SVGAGI (reference sequence). Trimming cost V 4 bases and J 10 bases, with 14 bases left between them. The CDR3 is CASSSQGLGSPLHF. The CDR3 DNA follows: TGTGCCAGCAGTTCACAGGGTTTGGGATCACCCCTCCACTTT.

This chain joins TRBV2 and TRBJ1-5; no clear D gene. V lost 6 bases, J lost 10 bases, and 13 bases lay in between. From germline, CDR1 is SNHLY and CDR2 FYNNEI. CDR3 length: 12 amino acids. In DNA form, the CDR3 reads TGTGCCAGCAGAGAACGGAGGGCACCCCAGCATTTT. Translated, it gives CASRERRAPQHF.

In this sample, this clonotype turned up a few times. The chain employs TRBV5-1 and TRBJ1-2, with 7 bases aligning to TRBD1. This CDR3 contains 15 residues. V was pared by 4 bases and J by 3 bases, with 9 bases of the junction left unmatched. CDR1 is SGHRS and CDR2 is YFSETQ in the germline V gene. The CDR3 sequence: CASSTTGTEYYGYTF. CDR3 in DNA: TGCGCCAGCAGCACGACCGGGACAGAGTACTATGGCTACACCTTC.

This clonotype has only a few counts. The V and J genes are TRBV4-1 and TRBJ2-1; D gene unclear. In germline, CDR1 is MGHRA, CDR2 YSYEKL. Trimming cost V 0 bases and J 0 bases, with 9 bases left between them. This CDR3 has 16 residues. The CDR3 DNA follows: TGCGCCAGCAGCCAAGATTGGGCGAGCTCCTACAATGAGCAGTTCTTC. Translated: CASSQDWASSYNEQFF.

This clonotype came up a few times. The chain is built from TRBV6-2 or TRBV6-3 and TRBJ2-1; TRBD2 matches at 12 bases. The germline gives CDR1 MNHEY, CDR2 SVGEGT. The trim removed 5 bases at V and 10 bases at J, leaving 9 bases unmatched. CDR3 length equals 15 residues. The CDR3 bases are TGTGCCAGCAGTCCCCGACTAGCGGGGGTCTGGGAGCAGTTCTTC. Encoded protein: CASSPRLAGVWEQFF.

This clonotype was counted a few times. The chain recombines TRBV11-2 with TRBJ2-1; either TRBD1 or TRBD2 may fit D (5 bases each). Germline-derived CDR1 and CDR2 are SGHAT and FQNNGV. The V gene lost 8 bases and the J gene lost 6 bases, with 23 bases spanning the gap. The CDR3 runs to 16 residues. The CDR3 loop reads CASDSVHRAGANEQFF. CDR3 sequence (DNA): TGTGCCAGCGACTCGGTGCATCGGGCCGGGGCCAATGAGCAGTTCTTC.

The rearrangement joins TRBV7-6 to TRBJ1-2; possible D gene TRBD1, 5 bases. The CDR3 is 17 residues long. Germline V gene lookup returns CDR1 SGHVS and CDR2 FNYEAQ. Deletions cut 1 base from V and 2 bases from J, with 17 bases between. The DNA of the CDR3 is TGTGCCAGCAGCTTAGGGACGCATTTGGGGACCAACTATGGCTACACCTTC. Its translation is CASSLGTHLGTNYGYTF.

Only a few counts were recorded for this clonotype. The V gene is TRBV12-3 or TRBV12-4, the J gene TRBJ2-3; D not certain. This CDR3 is built from 15 residues. The ends were cut back, 1 base at V and 0 bases at J, with 8 bases in the middle. CDR3 amino acids: CASSLVMGSTDTQYF. The CDR3 nucleotides are TGTGCCAGCAGTTTAGTAATGGGGAGCACAGATACGCAGTATTTT.

This chain connects TRBV11-2 to TRBJ2-1; unclear D gene. The CDR3 consists of 15 residues. Deletions cut 3 bases from V and 0 bases from J, with 9 bases between. CDR1 is SGHAT and CDR2 is FQNNGV in the germline V gene. The DNA for the CDR3 is TGTGCCAGCAGCTTCGCCGATAGCTCCTACAATGAGCAGTTCTTC. This translates into CASSFADSSYNEQFF.

This clonotype was seen repeatedly, ten times or more. The chain uses TRBV7-9 and TRBJ1-5; TRBD1 is a possible D gene (5 bases). The CDR3 covers 13 residues. Germline-derived CDR1 and CDR2 are SEHNR and FQNEAQ (reference sequence). With 4 bases removed from V and 4 bases from J, the gap between germline ends came to 8 bases. CDR3 bases: TGTGCCAGCAGCTCAGGGTTAAATCAGCCCCAGCATTTT. Protein product: CASSSGLNQPQHF.

The chain employs TRBV20-1 and TRBJ2-1; 7 nucleotides line up with TRBD2. Losses at the gene ends were 5 bases for V and 4 bases for J; bases not matched to a gene: 8. The CDR3 totals 14 residues. The V gene's germline CDR1 is DFQATT and CDR2 SNEGSKA (reference sequence). Here the CDR3 DNA reads TGCAGTGCTGGGGGAGGGGTTGAGTACAATGAGCAGTTCTTC. This translates into CSAGGGVEYNEQFF.

This clonotype was seen only a few times. This chain links TRBV4-2 with TRBJ1-1; tentative D call: TRBD1 (6 bases). Trimming cost V 0 bases and J 5 bases, with 10 bases left between them. Germline-derived CDR1 and CDR2 are LGHNA and YNFKEQ. This CDR3 region has 14 residues. CDR3 amino acids: CASSQEGAGTEAFF. CDR3 coding DNA: TGTGCCAGCAGCCAAGAGGGGGCCGGGACTGAAGCTTTCTTT.

This clonotype was counted between two and nine times. The chain couples TRBV7-2 to TRBJ1-1; D unresolved. The CDR3 extends over 14 amino acids. Germline CDR1 SGHTA, CDR2 FQGNSA. V gave up 1 base and J gave up 1 base, with 7 bases separating them. CDR3 sequence reads: CASSLGVANTEAFF. In DNA, the CDR3 is TGTGCCAGCAGCTTAGGAGTGGCGAACACTGAAGCTTTCTTT.

The CDR3 sequence: CASSRTGDNNEQFF. DNA of the CDR3: TGTGCCAGCAGTCGGACAGGGGACAACAATGAGCAGTTCTTC. The V gene is TRBV7-2, the J gene TRBJ2-1; 9 positions agree with TRBD1. Losses at the gene ends were 6 bases for V and 5 bases for J; bases not matched to a gene: 5. The germline V gene has CDR1 SGHTA and CDR2 FQGNSA. This CDR3 has 14 residues.